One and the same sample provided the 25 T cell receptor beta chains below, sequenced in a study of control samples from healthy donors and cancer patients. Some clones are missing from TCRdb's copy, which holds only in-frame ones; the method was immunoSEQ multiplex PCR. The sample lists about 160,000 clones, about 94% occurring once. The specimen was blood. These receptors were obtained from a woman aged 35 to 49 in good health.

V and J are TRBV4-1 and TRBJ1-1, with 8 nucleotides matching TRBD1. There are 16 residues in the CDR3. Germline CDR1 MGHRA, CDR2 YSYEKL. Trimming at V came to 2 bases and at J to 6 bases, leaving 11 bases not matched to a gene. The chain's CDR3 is CASSQNRGQGGAEAFF. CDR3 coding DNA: TGCGCCAGCAGCCAAAACCGCGGACAGGGCGGCGCTGAAGCTTTCTTT.

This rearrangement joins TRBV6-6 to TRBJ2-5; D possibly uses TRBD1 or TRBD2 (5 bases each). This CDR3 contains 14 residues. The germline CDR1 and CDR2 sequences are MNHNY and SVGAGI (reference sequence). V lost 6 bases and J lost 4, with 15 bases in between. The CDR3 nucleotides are TGTGCCAGCAGAGATCAGGGAGCCCGAGAGACCCAGTACTTC. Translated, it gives CASRDQGARETQYF.

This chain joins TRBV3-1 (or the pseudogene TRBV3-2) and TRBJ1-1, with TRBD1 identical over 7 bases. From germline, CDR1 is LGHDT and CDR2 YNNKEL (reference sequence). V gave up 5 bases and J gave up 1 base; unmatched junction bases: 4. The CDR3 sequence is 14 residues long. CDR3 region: CASSSRDRNTEAFF. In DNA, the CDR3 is TGTGCCAGCAGCTCTCGGGACAGGAACACTGAAGCTTTCTTT.

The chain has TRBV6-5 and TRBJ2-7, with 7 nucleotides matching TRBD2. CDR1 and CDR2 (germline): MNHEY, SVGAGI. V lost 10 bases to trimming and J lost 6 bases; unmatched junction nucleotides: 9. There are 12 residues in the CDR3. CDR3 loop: CANGEGRSEQYF. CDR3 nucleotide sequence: TGTGCCAACGGGGAGGGTCGAAGCGAGCAGTACTTC.

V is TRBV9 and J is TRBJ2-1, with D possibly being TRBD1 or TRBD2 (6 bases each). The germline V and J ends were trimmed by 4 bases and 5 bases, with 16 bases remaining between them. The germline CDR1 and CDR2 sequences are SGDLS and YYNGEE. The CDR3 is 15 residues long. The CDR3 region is CASSIGGTTNNEQFF. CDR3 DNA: TGTGCCAGCAGCATCGGGGGCACCACAAACAATGAGCAGTTCTTC.

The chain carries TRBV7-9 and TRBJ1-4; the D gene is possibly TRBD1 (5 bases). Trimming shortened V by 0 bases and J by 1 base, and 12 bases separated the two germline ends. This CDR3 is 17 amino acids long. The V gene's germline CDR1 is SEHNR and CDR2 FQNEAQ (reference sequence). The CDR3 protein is CASSLAQQGITNEKLFF. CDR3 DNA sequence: TGTGCCAGCAGCTTAGCGCAGCAGGGTATAACTAATGAAAAACTGTTTTTT.

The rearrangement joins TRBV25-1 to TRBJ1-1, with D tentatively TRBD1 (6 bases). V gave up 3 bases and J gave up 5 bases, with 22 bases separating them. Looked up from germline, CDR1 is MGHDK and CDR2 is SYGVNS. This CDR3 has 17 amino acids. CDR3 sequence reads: CASSDYGQSGEGTEAFF. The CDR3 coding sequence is TGTGCCAGCAGTGACTATGGACAGTCAGGTGAGGGGACTGAAGCTTTCTTT.

The CDR3 sequence: CASSRSSSGANVLTF. CDR3 DNA sequence: TGTGCCAGCAGCCGAAGTAGCTCTGGGGCCAACGTCCTGACTTTC. The chain has TRBV5-4 and TRBJ2-6; no clear D. The CDR3 spans 15 residues. The germline V gene encodes CDR1 SGHNT and CDR2 YYREEE (reference sequence). V lost 4 bases to trimming and J lost 0 bases, with 8 bases between them.

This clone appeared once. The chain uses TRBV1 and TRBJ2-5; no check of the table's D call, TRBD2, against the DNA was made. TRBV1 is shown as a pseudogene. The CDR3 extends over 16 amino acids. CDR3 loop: CTSRGSGSGSQETQYF. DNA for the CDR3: TGCACCAGCAGGGGGTCGGGTAGCGGGAGCCAAGAGACCCAGTACTTC.

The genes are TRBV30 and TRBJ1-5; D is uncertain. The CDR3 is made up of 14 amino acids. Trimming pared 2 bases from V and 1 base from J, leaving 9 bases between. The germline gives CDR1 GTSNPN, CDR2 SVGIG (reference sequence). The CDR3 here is CAWSSKRSNQPQHF. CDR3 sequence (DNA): TGTGCCTGGAGTAGCAAACGGAGCAATCAGCCCCAGCATTTT.

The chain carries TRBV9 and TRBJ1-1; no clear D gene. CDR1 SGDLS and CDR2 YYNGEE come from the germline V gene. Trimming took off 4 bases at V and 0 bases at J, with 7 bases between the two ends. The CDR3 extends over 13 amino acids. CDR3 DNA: TGTGCCAGCAGCAGGCTTTTGAACACTGAAGCTTTCTTT. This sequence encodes CASSRLLNTEAFF. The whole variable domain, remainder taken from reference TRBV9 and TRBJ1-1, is DSGVTQTPKHLITATGQRVTLRCSPRSGDLSVYWYQQSLDQGLQFLIQYYNGEERAKGNILERFSAQQFPDLHSELNLSSLELGDSALYFCASSRLLNTEAFFGQGTRLTVV.

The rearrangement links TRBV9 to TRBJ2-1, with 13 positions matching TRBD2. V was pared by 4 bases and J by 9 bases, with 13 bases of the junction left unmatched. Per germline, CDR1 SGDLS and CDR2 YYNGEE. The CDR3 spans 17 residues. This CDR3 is CASSPGGGLAGRSEQFF. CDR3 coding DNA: TGTGCCAGCAGCCCGGGGGGGGGACTAGCGGGAAGGAGTGAGCAGTTCTTC.

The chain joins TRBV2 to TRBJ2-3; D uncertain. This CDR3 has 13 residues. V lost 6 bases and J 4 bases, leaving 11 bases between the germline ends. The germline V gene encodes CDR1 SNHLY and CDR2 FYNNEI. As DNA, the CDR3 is TGTGCCAGCAGCGTTAGACCATCAGATACGCAGTATTTT. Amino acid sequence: CASSVRPSDTQYF.

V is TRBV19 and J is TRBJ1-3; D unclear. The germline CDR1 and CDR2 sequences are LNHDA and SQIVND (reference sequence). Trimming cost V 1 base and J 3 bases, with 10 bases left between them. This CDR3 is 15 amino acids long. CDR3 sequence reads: CASSIGTESGNTIYF. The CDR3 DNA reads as TGTGCCAGTAGTATAGGCACAGAGAGTGGAAACACCATATATTTT.

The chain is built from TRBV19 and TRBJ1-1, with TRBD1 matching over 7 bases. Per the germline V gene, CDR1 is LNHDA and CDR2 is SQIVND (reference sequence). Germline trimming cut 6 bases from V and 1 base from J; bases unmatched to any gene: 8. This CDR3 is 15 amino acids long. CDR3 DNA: TGTGCCAGTAGATACGGACAGGTGGGGAACACTGAAGCTTTCTTT. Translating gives CASRYGQVGNTEAFF.

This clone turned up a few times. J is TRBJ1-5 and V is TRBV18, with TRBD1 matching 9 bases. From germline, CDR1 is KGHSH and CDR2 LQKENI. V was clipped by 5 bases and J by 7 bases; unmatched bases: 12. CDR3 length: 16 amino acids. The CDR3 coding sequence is TGTGCCAGCTCAGCCTCGGGACAGGGCAGGGGCCAGCCCCAGCATTTT. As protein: CASSASGQGRGQPQHF.

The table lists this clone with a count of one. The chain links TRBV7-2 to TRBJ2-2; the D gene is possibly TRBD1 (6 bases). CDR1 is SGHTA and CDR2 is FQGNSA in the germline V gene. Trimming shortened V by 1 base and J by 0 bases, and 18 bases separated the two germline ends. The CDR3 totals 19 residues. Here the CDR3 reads CASSLEALQGWANTGELFF. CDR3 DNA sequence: TGTGCCAGCAGCTTAGAAGCCCTCCAGGGGTGGGCGAACACCGGGGAGCTGTTTTTT.

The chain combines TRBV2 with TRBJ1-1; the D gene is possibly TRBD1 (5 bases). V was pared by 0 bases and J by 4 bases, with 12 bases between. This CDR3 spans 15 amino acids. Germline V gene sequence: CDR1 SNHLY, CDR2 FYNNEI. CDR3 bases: TGTGCCAGCAGTGAAGCACCGGCGAGGGGCACTGAAGCTTTCTTT. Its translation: CASSEAPARGTEAFF.

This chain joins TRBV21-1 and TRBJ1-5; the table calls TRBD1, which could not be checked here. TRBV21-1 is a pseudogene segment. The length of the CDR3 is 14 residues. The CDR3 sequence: CASSPRTGHQPQHF. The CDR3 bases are TGTGCCAGCAGCCCCCGGACAGGTCATCAGCCCCAGCATTTT.

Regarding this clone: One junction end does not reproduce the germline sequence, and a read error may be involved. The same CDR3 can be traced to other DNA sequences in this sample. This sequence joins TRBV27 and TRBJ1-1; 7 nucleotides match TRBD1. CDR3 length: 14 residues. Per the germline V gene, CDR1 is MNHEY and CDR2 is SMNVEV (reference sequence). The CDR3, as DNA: TGTGCCAGCAGTTTAGGGCAGGGGGGCACTGAAGCCTTCTTT. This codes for CASSLGQGGTEAFF.

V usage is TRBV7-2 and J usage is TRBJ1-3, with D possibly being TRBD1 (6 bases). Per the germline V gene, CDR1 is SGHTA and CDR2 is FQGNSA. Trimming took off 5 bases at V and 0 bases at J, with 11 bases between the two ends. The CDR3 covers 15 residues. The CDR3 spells CASSNTGSSGNTIYF. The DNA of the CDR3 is TGTGCCAGCAGCAACACAGGGAGCTCTGGAAACACCATATATTTT.

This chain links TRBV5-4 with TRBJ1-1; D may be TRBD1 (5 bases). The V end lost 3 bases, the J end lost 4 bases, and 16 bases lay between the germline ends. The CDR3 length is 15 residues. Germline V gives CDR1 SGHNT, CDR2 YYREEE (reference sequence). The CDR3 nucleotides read TGTGCCAGCAGCTCCCCCAGGCTCACAGGCACTGAAGCTTTCTTT. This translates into CASSSPRLTGTEAFF.

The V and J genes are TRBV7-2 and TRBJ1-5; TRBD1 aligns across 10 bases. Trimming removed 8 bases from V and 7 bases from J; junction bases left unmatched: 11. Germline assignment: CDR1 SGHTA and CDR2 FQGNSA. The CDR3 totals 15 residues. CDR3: CASSLYGTGEQPQHF. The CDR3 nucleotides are TGTGCCAGCTCCCTGTACGGGACAGGGGAACAGCCCCAGCATTTT.

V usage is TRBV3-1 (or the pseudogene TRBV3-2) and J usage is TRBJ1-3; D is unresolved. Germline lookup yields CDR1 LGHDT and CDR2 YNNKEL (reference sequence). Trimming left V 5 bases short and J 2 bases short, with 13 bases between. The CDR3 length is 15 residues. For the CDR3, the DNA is TGTGCCAGCAGCACCCCTTGGGCCCCTGGAAACACCATATATTTT. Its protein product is CASSTPWAPGNTIYF.

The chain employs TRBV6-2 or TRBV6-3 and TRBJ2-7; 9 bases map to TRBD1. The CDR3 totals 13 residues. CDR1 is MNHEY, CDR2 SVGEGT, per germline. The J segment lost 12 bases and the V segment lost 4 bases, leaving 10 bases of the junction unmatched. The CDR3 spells CASSWDRESYSYF. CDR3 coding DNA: TGTGCCAGCAGTTGGGACAGGGAATCCTACTCGTACTTC.